The clone carrying this TCR beta chain was counted once. Its antigen is unknown. This sample stems from a study of post-analysis software for immune sequencing data. Study outcomes and limitations: Samples from one preparation batch, clustered by F measure, grouped strongly together. Several TRBV segments were more frequent in patients than controls; TRBV5-6, TRBV5-1 and TRBV20-1 belonged to this group.

This CDR3 is built from 15 residues. J gave up 4 bases and V 7 bases, and 10 bases lay outside the gene matches. Incorporated into the TCR beta cDNA libraries were unique molecular identifiers, which served to reduce PCR and sequencing biases. TCRdb reanalysed the PCR reads using MiXCR and keeps one entry per CDR3 protein. The sample has under 900,000 distinct CDR3 sequences, approximately 57% seen once. The sequence came from a girl aged 10-17 years with multiple sclerosis. What was sequenced was blood. The rearrangement links TRBV12-3 or TRBV12-4 to TRBJ2-1, with 7 nucleotides matching TRBD2. The CDR3 loop reads CASTRPGGRYNEQFF. CDR3 bases: TGTGCCAGCACTAGGCCGGGAGGAAGGTACAATGAGCAGTTCTTC.